One and the same sample provided the 13 T cell receptor beta chains below, sequenced in a study of blood T cell repertoires in COVID-19. Profiling relied on immunoSEQ multiplex PCR, and the TCRdb table lists in-frame clones only, not all of them. The sample contains some 450,000 clones, around 90% of which appear only once. What was sequenced was peripheral blood. The receptors were gathered from a man aged 18-30 years with COVID-19, enrolled during active disease.

The chain combines TRBV30 with TRBJ2-7; the D gene is possibly TRBD1 (6 bases). The CDR3 has 12 residues. V dropped 2 bases and J dropped 6 bases, with 11 bases sitting between them. Germline V gives CDR1 GTSNPN, CDR2 SVGIG (reference sequence). CDR3 in amino acids: CAWSSWGLEQYF. The CDR3 bases are TGTGCCTGGAGTTCCTGGGGGCTCGAGCAGTACTTC.

The chain couples TRBV12-5 to TRBJ1-1; the D is unclear. The CDR3 has 17 amino acids. V was pared by 6 bases and J by 0 bases, with 20 bases between. Germline-derived CDR1 and CDR2 are LGHNT and FRNRAP. The CDR3 protein is CASGTRTRRGVNTEAFF. In DNA, the CDR3 is TGTGCTAGTGGCACAAGGACCCGCCGGGGAGTGAACACTGAAGCTTTCTTT.

The V call is TRBV5-1, the J call TRBJ1-3; TRBD1 matches at 9 bases. CDR1 and CDR2 from the germline V gene are SGHRS and YFSETQ. CDR3 length: 15 residues. Trimming removed 4 bases from V and 4 bases from J; junction bases left unmatched: 6. CDR3 coding DNA: TGCGCCAGCAGCATAGGACAGGGGACCGGAAACACCATATATTTT. Encoded protein: CASSIGQGTGNTIYF.

The chain links TRBV4-1 to TRBJ2-7; 10 positions agree with TRBD2. The CDR3 extends over 18 amino acids. CDR1 is MGHRA and CDR2 is YSYEKL in the germline V gene. J lost 0 bases, V lost 1 base, and 9 bases had no gene match. As DNA, the CDR3 is TGCGCCAGCAGCCAAGGCCGGACTAGCGGAGCCTACTCCTACGAGCAGTACTTC. Translation: CASSQGRTSGAYSYEQYF.

The rearrangement joins TRBV2 to TRBJ2-5; TRBD2 matches at 12 bases. V lost 6 bases, J lost 4 bases, and 6 bases stayed unmatched. This CDR3 is built from 15 residues. Germline CDR1 is SNHLY and CDR2 is FYNNEI. The CDR3, as DNA: TGTGCCAGCAGCATTCTAGCGGGAGGGGCAGAGACCCAGTACTTC. Residues: CASSILAGGAETQYF.

The V and J genes are TRBV7-6 and TRBJ1-3; no clear D gene. The CDR3 totals 14 residues. V was shortened by 1 base and J by 2 bases, with 6 bases between the two germline ends. CDR1 is SGHVS, CDR2 FNYEAQ, per germline. CDR3: CASSLGLPGNTIYF. In DNA form, the CDR3 reads TGTGCCAGCAGCTTAGGACTCCCTGGAAACACCATATATTTT.

The V gene is TRBV29-1, the J gene TRBJ2-1; tentative D call: TRBD2 (6 bases). Looked up from germline, CDR1 is SQVTM and CDR2 is ANQGSEA. The CDR3 length is 12 residues. Trimming left V 6 bases short and J 7 bases short, with 13 bases between. The CDR3 sequence: CSVAAAGNEQFF. CDR3 nucleotides: TGCAGCGTGGCGGCGGCGGGGAATGAGCAGTTCTTC.

The CDR3: CASSYDSNEKLFF. The DNA of the CDR3 is TGTGCCAGCAGCTATGACAGTAATGAAAAACTGTTTTTT. The chain is built from TRBV27 and TRBJ1-4; tentative D call: TRBD1 (5 bases). Germline CDR1 MNHEY, CDR2 SMNVEV (reference sequence). Trimming removed 6 bases from V and 4 bases from J, with 9 bases in between. CDR3 length equals 13 residues.

A single count supports this clone. The J gene is TRBJ1-3, the V gene TRBV5-1; 10 bases map to TRBD1. V was clipped by 4 bases and J by 0 bases; unmatched bases: 4. In germline, CDR1 is SGHRS, CDR2 YFSETQ. This CDR3 is 16 amino acids long. CDR3: CASSPGTGDSGNTIYF. DNA of the CDR3: TGCGCCAGCAGCCCCGGGACAGGGGACTCTGGAAACACCATATATTTT.

Concerning this clone itself: The junction shows a germline mismatch at one end, possibly a read error. The V gene is TRBV6-1, the J gene TRBJ1-6, with D unresolved. Germline CDR1 is MNHNS and CDR2 is SASEGT. The CDR3 extends over 14 amino acids. The CDR3 protein is CASTEQNYNSPLHF. The CDR3 DNA reads TGTGCCAGCACTGAACAGAATTATAATTCACCCCTCCACTTT.

The J gene is TRBJ1-1, the V gene TRBV5-1, with TRBD1 matching over 11 bases. The CDR3 consists of 15 residues. Per germline, CDR1 SGHRS and CDR2 YFSETQ. J gave up 3 bases and V 3 bases, and 4 bases lay outside the gene matches. This CDR3 is CASSWTGGADTEAFF. CDR3 coding DNA: TGCGCCAGCAGCTGGACAGGGGGCGCGGACACTGAAGCTTTCTTT.

The chain joins TRBV3-1 (or the pseudogene TRBV3-2) to TRBJ2-5; 8 nucleotides line up with TRBD1. With V trimmed by 5 bases and J by 3 bases, 2 bases remained unmatched. Germline-derived CDR1 and CDR2 are LGHDT and YNNKEL (reference sequence). The CDR3 spans 13 residues. As DNA, the CDR3 is TGTGCCAGCAGCTCGGACAGGGAAGAGACCCAGTACTTC. Translating it yields CASSSDREETQYF.

The rearrangement links TRBV2 to TRBJ1-5; D gene uncertain. The ends were cut back, 4 bases at V and 4 bases at J, with 14 bases in the middle. CDR3 length equals 15 residues. Germline V lookup: CDR1 SNHLY, CDR2 FYNNEI. The chain's CDR3 is CASSGQSLINQPQHF. CDR3 in DNA: TGTGCCAGCAGTGGGCAATCTTTAATAAATCAGCCCCAGCATTTT.